This T cell receptor (beta chain) emerged from a study of blood T cell repertoires in COVID-19. Study details: COVID-19 samples, acute and convalescent, were from the United States, Italy and Spain. PBMCs, B-cell-depleted T cells, or T cells provided the cDNA or gDNA that made up the material.

In germline, CDR1 is LGHDT, CDR2 YNNKEL (reference sequence). This CDR3 spans 16 amino acids. Between the trimmed V and J ends, which lost 5 bases and 0 bases, there was a span of 14 bases. This table comes from immunoSEQ multiplex PCR, and its TCRdb copy is limited to in-frame clones, with some not included. The sample lists some 220,000 clones, about 90% seen once, with approximately 12% in the top ten. The specimen sequenced was peripheral blood. This TCR derives from a woman between 18 and 30 years old who had recovered from COVID-19. The chain uses TRBV3-1 (or the pseudogene TRBV3-2) and TRBJ2-4; D not resolved. The CDR3 DNA reads TGTGCCAGCAGCGATCTTTCGGTCCTAGCCAAAAACATTCAGTACTTC. Translating it yields CASSDLSVLAKNIQYF.